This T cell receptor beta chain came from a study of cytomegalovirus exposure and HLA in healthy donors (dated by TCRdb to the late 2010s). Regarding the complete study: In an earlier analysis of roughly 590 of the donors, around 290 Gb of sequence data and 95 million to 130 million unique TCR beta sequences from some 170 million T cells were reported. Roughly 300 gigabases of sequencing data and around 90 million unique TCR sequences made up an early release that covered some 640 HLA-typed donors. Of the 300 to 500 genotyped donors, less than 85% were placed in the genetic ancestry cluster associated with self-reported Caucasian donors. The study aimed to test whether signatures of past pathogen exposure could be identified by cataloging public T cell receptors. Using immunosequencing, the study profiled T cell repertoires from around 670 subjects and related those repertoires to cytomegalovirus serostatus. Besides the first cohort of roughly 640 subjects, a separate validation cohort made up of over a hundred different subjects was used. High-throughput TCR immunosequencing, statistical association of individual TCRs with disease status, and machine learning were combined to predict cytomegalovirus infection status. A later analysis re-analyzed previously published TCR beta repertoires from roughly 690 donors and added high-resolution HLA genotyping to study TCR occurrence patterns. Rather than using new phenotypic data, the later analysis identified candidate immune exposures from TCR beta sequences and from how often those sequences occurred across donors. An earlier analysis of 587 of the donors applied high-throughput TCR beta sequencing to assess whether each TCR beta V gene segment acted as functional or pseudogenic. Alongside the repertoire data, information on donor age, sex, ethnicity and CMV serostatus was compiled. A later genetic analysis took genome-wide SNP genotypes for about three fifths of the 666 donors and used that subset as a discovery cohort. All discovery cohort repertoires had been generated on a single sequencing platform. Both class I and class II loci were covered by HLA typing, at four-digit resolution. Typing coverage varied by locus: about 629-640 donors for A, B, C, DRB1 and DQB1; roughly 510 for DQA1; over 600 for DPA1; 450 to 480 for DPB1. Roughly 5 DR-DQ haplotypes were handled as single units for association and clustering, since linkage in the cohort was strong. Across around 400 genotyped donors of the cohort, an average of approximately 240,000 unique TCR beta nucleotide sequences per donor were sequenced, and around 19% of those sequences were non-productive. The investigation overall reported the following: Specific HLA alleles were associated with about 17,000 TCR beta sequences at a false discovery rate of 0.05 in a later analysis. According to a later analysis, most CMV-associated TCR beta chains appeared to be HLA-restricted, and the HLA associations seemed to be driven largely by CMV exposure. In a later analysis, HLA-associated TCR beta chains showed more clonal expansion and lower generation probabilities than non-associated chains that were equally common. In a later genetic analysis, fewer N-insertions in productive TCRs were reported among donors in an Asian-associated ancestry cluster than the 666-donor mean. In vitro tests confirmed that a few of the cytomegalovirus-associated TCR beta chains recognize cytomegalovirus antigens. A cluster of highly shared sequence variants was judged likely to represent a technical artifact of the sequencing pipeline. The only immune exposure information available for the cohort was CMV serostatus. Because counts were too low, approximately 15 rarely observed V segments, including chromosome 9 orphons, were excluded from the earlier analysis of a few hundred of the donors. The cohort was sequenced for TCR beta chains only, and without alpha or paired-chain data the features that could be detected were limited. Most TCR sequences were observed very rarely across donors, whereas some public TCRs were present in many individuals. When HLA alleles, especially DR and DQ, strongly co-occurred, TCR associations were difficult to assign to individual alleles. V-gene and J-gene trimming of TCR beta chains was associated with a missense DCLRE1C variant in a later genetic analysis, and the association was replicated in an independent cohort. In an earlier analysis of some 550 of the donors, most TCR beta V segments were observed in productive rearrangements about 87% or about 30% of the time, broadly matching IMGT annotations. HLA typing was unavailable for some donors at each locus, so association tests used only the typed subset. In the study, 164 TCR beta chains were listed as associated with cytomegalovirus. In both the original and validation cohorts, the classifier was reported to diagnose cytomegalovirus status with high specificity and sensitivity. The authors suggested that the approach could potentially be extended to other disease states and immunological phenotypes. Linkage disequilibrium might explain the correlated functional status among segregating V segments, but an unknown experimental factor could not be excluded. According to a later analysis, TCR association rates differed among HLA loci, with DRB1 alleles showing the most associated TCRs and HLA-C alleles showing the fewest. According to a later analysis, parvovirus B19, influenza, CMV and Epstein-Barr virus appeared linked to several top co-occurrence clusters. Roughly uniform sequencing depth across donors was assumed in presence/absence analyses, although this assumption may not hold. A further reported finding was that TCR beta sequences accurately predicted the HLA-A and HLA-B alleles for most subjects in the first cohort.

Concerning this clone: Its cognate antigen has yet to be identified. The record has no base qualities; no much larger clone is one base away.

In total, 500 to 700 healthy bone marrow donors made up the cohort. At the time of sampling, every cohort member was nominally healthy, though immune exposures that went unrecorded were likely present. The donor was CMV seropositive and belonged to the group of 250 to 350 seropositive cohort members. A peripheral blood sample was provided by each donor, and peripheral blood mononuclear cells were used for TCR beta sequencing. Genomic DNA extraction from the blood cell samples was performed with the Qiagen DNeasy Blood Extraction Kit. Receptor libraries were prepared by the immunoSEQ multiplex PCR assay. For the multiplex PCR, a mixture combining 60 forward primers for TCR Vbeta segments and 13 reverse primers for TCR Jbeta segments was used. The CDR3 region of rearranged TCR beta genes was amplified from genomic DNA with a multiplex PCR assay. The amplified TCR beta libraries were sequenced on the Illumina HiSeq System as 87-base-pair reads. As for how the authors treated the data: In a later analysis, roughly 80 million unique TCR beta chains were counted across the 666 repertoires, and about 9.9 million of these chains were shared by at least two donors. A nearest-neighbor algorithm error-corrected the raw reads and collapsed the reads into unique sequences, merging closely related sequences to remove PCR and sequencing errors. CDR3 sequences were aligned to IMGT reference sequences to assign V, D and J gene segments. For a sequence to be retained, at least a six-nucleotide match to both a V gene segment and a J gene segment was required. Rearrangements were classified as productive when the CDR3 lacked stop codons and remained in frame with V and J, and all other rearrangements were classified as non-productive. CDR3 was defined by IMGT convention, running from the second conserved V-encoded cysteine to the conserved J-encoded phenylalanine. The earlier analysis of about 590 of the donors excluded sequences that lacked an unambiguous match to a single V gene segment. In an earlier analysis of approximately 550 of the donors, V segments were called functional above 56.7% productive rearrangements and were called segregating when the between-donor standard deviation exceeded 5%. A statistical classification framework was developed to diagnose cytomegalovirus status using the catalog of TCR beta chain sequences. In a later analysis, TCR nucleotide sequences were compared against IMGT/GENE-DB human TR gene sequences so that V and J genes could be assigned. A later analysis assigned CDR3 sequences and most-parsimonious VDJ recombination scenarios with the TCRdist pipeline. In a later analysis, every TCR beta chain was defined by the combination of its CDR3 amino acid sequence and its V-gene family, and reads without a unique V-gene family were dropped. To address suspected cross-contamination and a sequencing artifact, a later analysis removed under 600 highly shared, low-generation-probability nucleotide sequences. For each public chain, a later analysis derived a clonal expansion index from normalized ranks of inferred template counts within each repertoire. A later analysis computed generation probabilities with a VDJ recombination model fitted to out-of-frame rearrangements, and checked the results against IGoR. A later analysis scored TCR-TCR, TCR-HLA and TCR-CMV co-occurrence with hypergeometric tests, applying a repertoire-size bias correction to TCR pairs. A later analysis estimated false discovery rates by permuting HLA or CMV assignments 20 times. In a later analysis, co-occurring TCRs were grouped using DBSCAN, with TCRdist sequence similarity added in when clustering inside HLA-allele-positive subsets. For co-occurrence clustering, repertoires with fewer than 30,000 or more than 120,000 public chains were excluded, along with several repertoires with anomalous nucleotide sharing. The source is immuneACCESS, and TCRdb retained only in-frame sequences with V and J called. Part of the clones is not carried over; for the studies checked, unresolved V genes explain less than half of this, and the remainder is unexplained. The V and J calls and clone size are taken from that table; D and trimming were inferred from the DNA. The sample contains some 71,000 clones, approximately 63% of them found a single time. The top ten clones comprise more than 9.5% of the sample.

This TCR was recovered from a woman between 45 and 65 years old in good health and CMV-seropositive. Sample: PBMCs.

At the DNA level, the sequence is TGTGCCAGCAGCTCAGAAACCCCCTCTGGAAACACCATATATTTT. This translates into CASSSETPSGNTIYF. The chain employs TRBV7-8 and TRBJ1-3, with the D gene not clear enough to name. The trim is 4 bases for V and 0 bases for J, with a gap of 10 bases between the germline ends. The CDR3 covers 15 residues, taking in both the cysteine and the phenylalanine. The DNA shown is the 45-base CDR3, in frame from base 1. Sequences SGHVS (CDR1) and FQNEAQ (CDR2) are obtained from the germline V gene. Beyond the CDR3, the reference TRBV7-8 and TRBJ1-3 genes provide the residues; the full variable domain reads: GAGVSQSPRYKVAKRGQDVALRCDPISGHVSLFWYQQALGQGPEFLTYFQNEAQLDKSGLPSDRFFAERPEGSVSTLKIQRTQQEDSAVYLCASSSETPSGNTIYFGEGSWLTVV.